This entry concerns a single T cell receptor (beta chain). Original processing notes: Amplifying reference gene primers gave estimates of nucleated cell counts. The assay was immunoSEQ multiplex PCR, and TCRdb's table has in-frame clones only and misses some. V and J calls and clone size follow that table, whereas D and trimming were derived from the DNA. The data show about 70,000 clones, approximately 78% seen once. This entry is derived from a study of blood T cell repertoires in COVID-19. On the study more broadly: Samples representing acute and convalescent COVID-19 were sourced from the United States, Italy and Spain.

The germline V gene encodes CDR1 SGHVS and CDR2 FQNEAQ. With 0 bases clipped from V and 10 bases from J, the junction kept 12 bases outside the gene matches. The CDR3 has 16 residues. The V and J genes are TRBV7-8 and TRBJ2-1; 7 nucleotides align to TRBD2. Specimen: peripheral blood. The sequence came from a human donor in a cohort sampled during active COVID-19. The CDR3 here is CASSLAGLAELGEQFF. CDR3 sequence (DNA): TGTGCCAGCAGCTTAGCGGGGCTAGCGGAGCTAGGGGAGCAGTTCTTC.